The clone carrying this T cell receptor (beta chain) was detected a few times. Its antigen is unidentified. CDR1 is SGHVS, CDR2 FQNEAQ, per germline. This CDR3 has 17 amino acids. The V gene end was trimmed by 5 bases and the J gene end by 1 base; junction bases not matched to a gene: 11. The data are from a study of shared clonotypes between healthy human individuals. Profiling relied on immunoSEQ multiplex PCR, and the TCRdb table lists in-frame clones only, not all of them. The table includes roughly 640,000 clones, approximately 74% detected once. Findings of the study overall: It was expected that sequencing depth would affect clonotype sharing among donors.

This TCR derives from a woman in her 30s in good health. Sequencing used memory CD4+ T cells sorted from blood. Subset defined: CD45RA-negative fraction. The chain couples TRBV7-8 to TRBJ2-5; 9 nucleotides agree with TRBD2. CDR3 residues: CASSAKRGVRFQETQYF. The CDR3 nucleotides read TGTGCCAGCAGCGCTAAGCGGGGGGTTAGGTTCCAAGAGACCCAGTACTTC. Filled out from reference TRBV7-8 and TRBJ2-5, the complete variable domain reads GAGVSQSPRYKVAKRGQDVALRCDPISGHVSLFWYQQALGQGPEFLTYFQNEAQLDKSGLPSDRFFAERPEGSVSTLKIQRTQQEDSAVYLCASSAKRGVRFQETQYFGPGTRLLVL.